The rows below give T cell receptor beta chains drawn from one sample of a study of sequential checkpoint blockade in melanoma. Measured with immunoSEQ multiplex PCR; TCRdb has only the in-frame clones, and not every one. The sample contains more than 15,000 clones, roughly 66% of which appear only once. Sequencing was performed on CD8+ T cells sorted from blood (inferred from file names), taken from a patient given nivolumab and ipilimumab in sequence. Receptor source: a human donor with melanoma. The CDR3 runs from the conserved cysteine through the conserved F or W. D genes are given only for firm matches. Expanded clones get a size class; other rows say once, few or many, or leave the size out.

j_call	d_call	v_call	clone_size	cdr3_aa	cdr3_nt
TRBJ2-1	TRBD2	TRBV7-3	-	CASSLGSGLAGVGHEQFF	TGTGCCAGCAGCTTAGGCTCGGGTCTAGCGGGAGTCGGGCATGAGCAGTTCTTC
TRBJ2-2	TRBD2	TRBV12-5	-	CASGLVTSGGLYTNTGELFF	TGTGCTAGTGGTTTGGTAACTAGCGGGGGGCTGTATACGAACACCGGGGAGCTGTTTTTT
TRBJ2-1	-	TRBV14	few	CASSQEGGDEQFF	TGTGCCAGCAGCCAAGAAGGGGGGGATGAGCAGTTCTTC
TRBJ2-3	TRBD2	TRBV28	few	CASMDILFGGRGPDTQYF	TGTGCCAGCATGGACATCCTTTTTGGCGGGAGGGGCCCAGATACGCAGTATTTT
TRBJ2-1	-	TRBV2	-	CASSEPGDNNEQFF	TGTGCCAGCAGTGAACCCGGGGACAACAATGAGCAGTTCTTC
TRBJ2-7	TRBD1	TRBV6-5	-	CASSPDRGKYEQYF	TGTGCCAGCAGCCCTGACAGGGGGAAGTACGAGCAGTACTTC
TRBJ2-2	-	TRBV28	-	CASSGENTGELFF	TGTGCCAGCAGTGGAGAGAACACCGGGGAGCTGTTTTTT
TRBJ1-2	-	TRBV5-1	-	CASSSEGPRGKDGYTF	TGCGCCAGCAGCTCGGAGGGGCCAAGGGGAAAGGATGGCTACACCTTC
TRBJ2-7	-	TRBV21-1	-	CASSGAGAFYYEQYF	TGTGCCAGCAGTGGTGCGGGGGCCTTCTACTACGAGCAGTACTTC
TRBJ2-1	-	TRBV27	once	CASSLTGLNEQFF	TGTGCCAGCAGTCTAACAGGGTTAAATGAGCAGTTCTTC
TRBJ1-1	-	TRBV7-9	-	CASTYGDATEAFF	TGTGCCAGCACCTATGGAGATGCCACTGAAGCTTTCTTT
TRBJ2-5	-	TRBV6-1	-	CASTRGLDSGETQYF	TGTGCCAGCACACGGGGTCTGGATAGCGGTGAGACCCAGTACTTC
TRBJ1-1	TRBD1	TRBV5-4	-	CASSPIQTGDGTEAFF	TGTGCCAGCAGCCCTATCCAGACAGGGGATGGGACTGAAGCTTTCTTT
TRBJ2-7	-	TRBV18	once	CASSTLYGLLYF	TGTGCCAGCTCAACTTTATACGGTTTGTTGTACTTC
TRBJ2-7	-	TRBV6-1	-	CASSATGRGFPYEQYF	TGTGCCAGCAGTGCCACGGGTCGAGGGTTTCCCTACGAGCAGTACTTC
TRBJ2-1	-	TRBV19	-	CASSIHGADYNEQFF	TGTGCCAGTAGTATTCATGGGGCAGATTACAATGAGCAGTTCTTC
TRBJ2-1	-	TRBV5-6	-	CASSLGNKGNEQFF	TGTGCCAGCAGCTTGGGTAATAAGGGGAATGAGCAGTTCTTC
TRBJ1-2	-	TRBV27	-	CASSPNLQGHFTF	TGTGCCAGCAGCCCGAACCTTCAAGGACACTTCACCTTC
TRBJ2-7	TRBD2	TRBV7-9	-	CASSLARASGSYEQYF	TGTGCCAGCAGCTTAGCAAGGGCTAGCGGGAGCTACGAGCAGTACTTC
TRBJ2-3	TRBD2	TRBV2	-	CASSVLAGTSDTQYF	TGTGCCAGCAGTGTACTAGCGGGGACCTCGGATACGCAGTATTTT
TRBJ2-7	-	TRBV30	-	CAWSVVGSYEQYF	TGTGCCTGGAGTGTGGTCGGCTCCTACGAGCAGTACTTC
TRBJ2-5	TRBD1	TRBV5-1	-	CASSGDRGETQYF	TGCGCCAGCAGCGGGGACAGGGGAGAGACCCAGTACTTC
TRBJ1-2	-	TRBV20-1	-	CSSYPKPGYTF	TGCAGTTCCTACCCGAAACCCGGCTACACCTTC
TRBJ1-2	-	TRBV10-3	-	CAISESSLRGFGYTF	TGTGCCATCAGTGAGTCGAGTTTGCGGGGTTTTGGCTACACCTTC
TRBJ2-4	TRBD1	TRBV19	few	CATTTGGNIQYF	TGTGCCACGACGACAGGGGGAAACATTCAGTACTTC
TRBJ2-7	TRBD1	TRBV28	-	CASTPGPRGLNEQYF	TGTGCCAGCACCCCCGGCCCCAGGGGGCTCAACGAGCAGTACTTC
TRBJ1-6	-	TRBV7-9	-	CASSLVGGARNSPLHF	TGTGCCAGCAGCTTAGTTGGGGGGGCGCGCAATTCACCCCTCCACTTT
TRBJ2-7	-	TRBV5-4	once	CASSLYLQDNREQYF	TGTGCCAGCAGCTTGTATCTACAGGATAATCGCGAGCAGTACTTC
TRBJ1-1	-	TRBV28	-	CASSLWPRGNTEAFF	TGTGCCAGCAGTTTATGGCCCAGGGGGAACACTGAAGCTTTCTTT
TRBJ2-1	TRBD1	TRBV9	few	CASSVGQGDNEQFF	TGTGCCAGCAGCGTAGGACAGGGCGACAATGAGCAGTTCTTC
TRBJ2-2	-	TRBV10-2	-	CASSESIVRAPGELFF	TGCGCCAGCAGTGAGTCTATAGTTCGCGCTCCCGGGGAGCTGTTTTTT
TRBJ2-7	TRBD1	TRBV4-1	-	CASSQGGTATYEQYF	TGCGCCAGCAGCCAAGGAGGGACAGCGACCTACGAGCAGTACTTC
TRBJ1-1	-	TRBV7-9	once	CASSLTPIGMNTEAFF	TGTGCCAGCAGCTTAACGCCGATCGGGATGAACACTGAAGCTTTCTTT
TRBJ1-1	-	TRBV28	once	CASSYPINTEAFF	TGTGCCAGCAGCTACCCAATTAACACTGAAGCTTTCTTT
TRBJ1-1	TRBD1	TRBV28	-	CASSLTGGDEAFF	TGTGCCAGCAGCCTGACAGGGGGGGATGAAGCTTTCTTT
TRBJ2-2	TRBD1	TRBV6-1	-	CASSDTGQGIAGELFF	TGTGCCAGCAGTGATACCGGACAGGGTATTGCCGGGGAGCTGTTTTTT
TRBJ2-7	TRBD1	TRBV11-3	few	CASSPGQGDEQYF	TGTGCCAGCAGCCCGGGACAGGGCGACGAGCAGTACTTC
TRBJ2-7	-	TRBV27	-	CASSPIFPYEQYF	TGTGCCAGCAGTCCTATTTTTCCCTACGAGCAGTACTTC
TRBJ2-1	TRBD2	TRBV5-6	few	CASSLVGTSGGRDEQFF	TGTGCCAGCAGCTTGGTCGGGACTAGCGGGGGGCGGGATGAGCAGTTCTTC
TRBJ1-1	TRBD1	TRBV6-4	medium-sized	CASSPSGDSTEAFF	TGTGCCAGCAGTCCTTCAGGGGACAGCACTGAAGCTTTCTTT
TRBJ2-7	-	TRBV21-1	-	CASSNGLAGKSYEQYF	TGTGCCAGCAGCAACGGACTAGCGGGAAAGTCCTACGAGCAGTACTTC
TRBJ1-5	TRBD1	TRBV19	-	CASSISQGAVGQPQHF	TGTGCCAGTAGTATCTCACAGGGGGCGGTAGGGCAGCCCCAGCATTTT
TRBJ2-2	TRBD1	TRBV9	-	CASSETGAGSGELFF	TGTGCCAGCAGCGAGACAGGGGCGGGTTCCGGGGAGCTGTTTTTT
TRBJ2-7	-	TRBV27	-	CASSPLSGYEQYF	TGTGCCAGCAGTCCGCTTTCAGGCTACGAGCAGTACTTC
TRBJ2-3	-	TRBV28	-	CASSFNGGALDTQYF	TGTGCCAGCAGTTTTAACGGCGGCGCCTTAGATACGCAGTATTTT
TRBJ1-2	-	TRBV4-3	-	CASSPKSGTPNYGYTF	TGCGCCAGCAGCCCGAAGTCCGGGACACCGAACTATGGCTACACCTTC
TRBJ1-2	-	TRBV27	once	CASSFIPGPGVYGYTF	TGTGCCAGCAGTTTCATACCGGGACCAGGGGTCTATGGCTACACCTTC
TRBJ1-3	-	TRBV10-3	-	CAITGGSGNTIYF	TGTGCCATCACCGGAGGATCTGGAAACACCATATATTTT
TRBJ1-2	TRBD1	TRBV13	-	CASSLAVRGPNYGYTF	TGTGCCAGCAGCTTAGCGGTCAGGGGGCCGAACTATGGCTACACCTTC
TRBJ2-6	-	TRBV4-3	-	CASSQNTGTGANVLTF	TGCGCCAGCAGCCAGAATACAGGGACCGGGGCCAACGTCCTGACTTTC
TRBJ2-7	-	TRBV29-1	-	CSVAGRGSYEQYF	TGCAGCGTTGCCGGCAGGGGCAGTTACGAGCAGTACTTC
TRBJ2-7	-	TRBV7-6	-	CASSPTVRSYEQYF	TGTGCCAGCAGCCCGACAGTCCGCTCCTACGAGCAGTACTTC
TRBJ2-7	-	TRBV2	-	CASRDIAYEQYF	TGTGCCAGCCGGGACATCGCCTACGAGCAGTACTTC
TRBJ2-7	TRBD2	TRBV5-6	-	CASSFVPAGASEQYF	TGTGCCAGCAGCTTTGTACCAGCGGGAGCGAGTGAGCAGTACTTC
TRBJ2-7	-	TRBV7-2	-	CASSLASGQPYEQYF	TGTGCCAGCAGCTTAGCATCGGGACAACCCTACGAGCAGTACTTC
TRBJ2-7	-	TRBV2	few	CASSDQGHSYEQYF	TGTGCCAGCAGTGACCAGGGGCACTCCTACGAGCAGTACTTC
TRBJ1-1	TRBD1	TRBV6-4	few	CASSKGANTEAFF	TGTGCCAGCAGTAAGGGGGCAAACACTGAAGCTTTCTTT
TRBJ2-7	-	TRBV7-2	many	CASSSGTGGTYEQYF	TGTGCCAGCAGCTCCGGGACTGGGGGTACCTACGAGCAGTACTTC
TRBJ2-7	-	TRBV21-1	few	CASSARDRTYEQYF	TGTGCCAGCAGCGCCCGGGACAGAACCTACGAGCAGTACTTC
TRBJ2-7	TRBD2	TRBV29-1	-	CSVEDGSGTSGTYEQYF	TGCAGCGTTGAAGATGGTTCCGGGACTAGCGGGACTTACGAGCAGTACTTC